The entry that follows covers one T cell receptor beta chain sequence. With a J-beta primer mix and a sample-barcoded 5' primer, a second PCR ran about 6 to 11 cycles. TCRdb re-called the 5' RACE reads through MiXCR, storing one row per CDR3 protein. This sample has around 790,000 distinct CDR3 sequences, with roughly 44% found just once. This sample is part of a study of blood T cells in healthy people across ages. The germline CDR1 and CDR2 sequences are DFQATT and SNEGSKA (reference sequence). V was clipped by 8 bases and J by 5 bases, with 23 bases between them. CDR3 length: 15 amino acids. The receptor was derived from a man between 60 and 70 years old in good health. Sequences were obtained from blood. V gene TRBV20-1 combines with J gene TRBJ2-3; D tentatively fits TRBD1 or TRBD2 (6 bases each). DNA of the CDR3: TGCAGTTTCCATCGACCGGGGGCGGCCGGAGATACGCAGTATTTT. It yields the protein CSFHRPGAAGDTQYF.